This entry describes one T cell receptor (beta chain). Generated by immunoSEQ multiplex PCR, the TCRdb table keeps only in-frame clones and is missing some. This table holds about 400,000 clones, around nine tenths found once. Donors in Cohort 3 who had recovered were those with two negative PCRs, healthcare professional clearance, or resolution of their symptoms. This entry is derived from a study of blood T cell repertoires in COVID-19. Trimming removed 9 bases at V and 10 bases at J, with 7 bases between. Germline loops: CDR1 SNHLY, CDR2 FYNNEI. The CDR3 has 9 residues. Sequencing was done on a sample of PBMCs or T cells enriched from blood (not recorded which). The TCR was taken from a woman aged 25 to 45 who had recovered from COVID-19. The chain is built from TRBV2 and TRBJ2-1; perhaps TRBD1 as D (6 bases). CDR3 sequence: CARGTEQFF. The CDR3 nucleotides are TGTGCCAGGGGGACAGAGCAGTTCTTC. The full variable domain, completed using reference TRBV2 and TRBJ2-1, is EPEVTQTPSHQVTQMGQEVILRCVPISNHLYFYWYRQILGQKVEFLVSFYNNEISEKSEIFDDQFSVERPDGSNFTLKIRSTKLEDSAMYFCARGTEQFFGPGTRLTVL.